This T cell receptor (beta chain) was recorded in a study of T cell responses to AZD1222 COVID-19 vaccine. TCRdb's table, derived via immunoSEQ multiplex PCR, lists solely in-frame clones and lacks some. The data show about 110,000 clones, roughly 86% seen once. This CDR3 comprises 12 residues. Between the trimmed V and J ends, which lost 0 bases and 6 bases, there was a span of 5 bases. Germline lookup yields CDR1 SGDLS and CDR2 YYNGEE. About this clone itself: Its antigen remains unknown.

Study results and caveats: Only a handful of individuals given AZD1222 were seropositive at baseline. Clonal diversity may have been underestimated, and the donors were mostly white British, with more females than males. Compared with day 0, the breadth and depth of the Spike-specific TCR repertoire rose significantly after two doses of AZD1222.

The genes are TRBV9 and TRBJ2-3, with D uncertain. The specimen was peripheral blood, collected on day 0 of AZD1222 vaccination. The sequence was collected from an adult in good health. The CDR3 protein is CASSVESDTQYF. CDR3 in DNA: TGTGCCAGCAGCGTAGAATCGGATACGCAGTATTTT. The full variable domain, its missing parts supplied by reference TRBV9 and TRBJ2-3, is DSGVTQTPKHLITATGQRVTLRCSPRSGDLSVYWYQQSLDQGLQFLIQYYNGEERAKGNILERFSAQQFPDLHSELNLSSLELGDSALYFCASSVESDTQYFGPGTRLTVL.